This T cell receptor beta chain emerged from a study of graft-versus-host responses after intestinal transplantation. V was clipped by 4 bases and J by 3 bases, with 16 bases between them. Germline V gene sequence: CDR1 SGDLS, CDR2 YYNGEE. CDR3 size: 15 residues. Graft-derived tissue was subjected to processing to liberate intraepithelial and lamina propria lymphocytes. With regard to this clone: Its target is unknown.

General study findings and limits: Across patients carrying graft-donor T cell macrochimerism, allografts held high graft-versus-host to host-versus-graft clonal ratios. Among recipient marrow samples, GvH clones were found; some appeared first in ileum or blood.

Assay used: immunoSEQ multiplex PCR; TCRdb lists only in-frame clones, some missing. This sample has about 6,400 clones; 83% occur once, and the top ten carry about 7.3%. Here the sequenced sample was ileum tissue, taken roughly 310 days after intestinal transplant. This clonotype was sampled from a human patient who received an intestinal transplant, so some T cells may come from the graft donor. The rearrangement joins TRBV9 to TRBJ1-1, with D unclear. CDR3: CASSYRGDRDTEAFF. CDR3 nucleotide sequence: TGTGCCAGCAGCTATCGGGGTGATAGGGACACTGAAGCTTTCTTT.